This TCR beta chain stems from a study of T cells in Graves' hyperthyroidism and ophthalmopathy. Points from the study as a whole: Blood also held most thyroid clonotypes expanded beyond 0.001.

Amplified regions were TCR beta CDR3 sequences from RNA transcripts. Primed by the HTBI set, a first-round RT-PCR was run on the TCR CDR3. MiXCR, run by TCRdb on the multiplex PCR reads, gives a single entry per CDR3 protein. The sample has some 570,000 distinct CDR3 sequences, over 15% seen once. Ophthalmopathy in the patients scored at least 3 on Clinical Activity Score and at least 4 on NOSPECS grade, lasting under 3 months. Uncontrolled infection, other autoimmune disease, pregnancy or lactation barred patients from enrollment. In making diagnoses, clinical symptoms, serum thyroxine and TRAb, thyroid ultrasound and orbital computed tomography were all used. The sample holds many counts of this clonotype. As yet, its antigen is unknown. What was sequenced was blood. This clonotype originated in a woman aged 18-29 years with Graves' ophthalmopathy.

The CDR3: CAWRGRSSGNTIYF. Written as DNA, the CDR3 is TGTGCCTGGAGGGGACGGAGCTCTGGAAACACCATATATTTT. The J gene is TRBJ1-3, the V gene TRBV30, with D tentatively TRBD1 (5 bases). Germline V gene sequence: CDR1 GTSNPN, CDR2 SVGIG (reference sequence). The CDR3 has 14 residues. The germline V and J ends were trimmed by 3 bases and 0 bases, with 9 bases remaining between them. Full variable domain (missing parts from reference TRBV30 and TRBJ1-3): SQTIHQWPATLVQPVGSPLSLECTVEGTSNPNLYWYRQAAGRGLQLLFYSVGIGQISSEVPQNLSASRPQDRQFILSSKKLLLSDSGFYLCAWRGRSSGNTIYFGEGSWLTVV.